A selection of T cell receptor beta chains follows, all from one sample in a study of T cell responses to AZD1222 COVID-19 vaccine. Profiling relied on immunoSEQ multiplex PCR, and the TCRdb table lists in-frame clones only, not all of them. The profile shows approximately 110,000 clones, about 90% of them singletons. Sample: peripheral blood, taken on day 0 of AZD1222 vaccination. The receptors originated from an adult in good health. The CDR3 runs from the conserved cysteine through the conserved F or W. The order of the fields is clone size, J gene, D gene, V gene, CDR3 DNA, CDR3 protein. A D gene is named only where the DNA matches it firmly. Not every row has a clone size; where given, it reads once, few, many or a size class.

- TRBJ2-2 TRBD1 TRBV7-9 TGTGCCAGCAGCTCCTCAGGGGGCCACGGGGAGCTGTTTTTT CASSSSGGHGELFF
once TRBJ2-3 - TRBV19 TGTGCCAGTAGTATGGGGGCCGGGTTTCGAGATACGCAGTATTTT CASSMGAGFRDTQYF
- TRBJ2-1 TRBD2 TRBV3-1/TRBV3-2 TGTGCCAGCAGCCAAGTGGCTAGCGGGGGGGCCACGTACAATGAGCAGTTCTTC CASSQVASGGATYNEQFF
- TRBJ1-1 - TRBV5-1 TGCGCCAGCAGCTCGGACACAGGGCTGGTGAACACTGAAGCTTTCTTT CASSSDTGLVNTEAFF
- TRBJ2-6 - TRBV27 TGTGCCAGCAGTCCTTCCTGGGGGGCCAACGTCCTGACTTTC CASSPSWGANVLTF
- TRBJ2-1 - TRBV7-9 TGTGCCAGCAGCCCCCCCTCCGTGAGGGAAGGGTCCTACAATGAGCAGTTCTTC CASSPPSVREGSYNEQFF
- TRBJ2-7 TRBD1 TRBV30 TGTGCCTGGGACAGGGGAGGCCACGAGCAGTACTTC CAWDRGGHEQYF
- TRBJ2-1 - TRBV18 TGTGCCAGCTCAGCTCTGGCTGGAAGCTCCTACAATGAGCAGTTCTTC CASSALAGSSYNEQFF
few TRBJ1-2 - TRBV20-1 TGCAGTGCTAGAATTGCGTATGGCTACACCTTC CSARIAYGYTF
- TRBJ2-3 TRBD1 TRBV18 TGTGCCAGCTCCCCGCAGAGGACAGGGGGCTTAACGGGAGGGCCGTGGGGCACAGATACGCAGTATTTT CASSPQRTGGLTGGPWGTDTQYF
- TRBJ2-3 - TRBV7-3 TGTGCCAGCAGGAGCCGAACAGGGAGCACAGATACGCAGTATTTT CASRSRTGSTDTQYF
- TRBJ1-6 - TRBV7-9 TGTGCCAGCAGCTTAGGGGACTCCTATAATTCACCCCTCCACTTT CASSLGDSYNSPLHF
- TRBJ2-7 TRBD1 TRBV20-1 TGCAGTGCCCTAGACAGGGCCGAGCAGTACTTC CSALDRAEQYF
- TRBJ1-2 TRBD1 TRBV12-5 TGTGCTAGTGGTTTAGGGCAGGGGGGCTATGGCTACACCTTC CASGLGQGGYGYTF
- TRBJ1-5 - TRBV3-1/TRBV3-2 TGTGCCAGCAGCCAAGATCGACAGCAGCCCCAGCATTTT CASSQDRQQPQHF
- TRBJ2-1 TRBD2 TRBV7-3 TGTGCCAGCAGCTCGGGACTAGCGGGGAACAATGAGCAGTTCTTC CASSSGLAGNNEQFF
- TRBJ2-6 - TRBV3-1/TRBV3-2 TGTGCCAGCAGCCCAGGGGTCGGGGCCAACGTCCTGACTTTC CASSPGVGANVLTF
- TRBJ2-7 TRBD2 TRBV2 TGTGCCAGCAGCCAACTGACTAGCGGGAGGGCCTACGAGCAGTACTTC CASSQLTSGRAYEQYF
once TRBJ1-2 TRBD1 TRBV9 TGTGCCAGCAGCCTACGACAGGGATGGTCTGGCTACACCTTC CASSLRQGWSGYTF
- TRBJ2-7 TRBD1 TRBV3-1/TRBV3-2 TGTGCCAGCAGTCCTCAGGGGGTCGACGAGCAGTACTTC CASSPQGVDEQYF
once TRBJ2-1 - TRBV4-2 TGTGCCAGCAGCCAAGTCGATCTGGTCTCCTACAATGAGCAGTTCTTC CASSQVDLVSYNEQFF
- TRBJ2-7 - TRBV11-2 TGTGCCAGCAGCTTAGCACTGGCCTCCCGTGAGCAGTACTTC CASSLALASREQYF
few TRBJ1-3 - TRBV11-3 TGTGCCAGCAGCTTATTGGCGGGGGCCTCTGGAAACACCATATATTTT CASSLLAGASGNTIYF
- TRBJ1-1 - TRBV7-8 TGTGCCAGCAGCTTAGGGCAGGGTGGGAACACTGAAGCTTTCTTT CASSLGQGGNTEAFF
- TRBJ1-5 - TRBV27 TGTGCCAGCGGGGCGGGACGTTATCAGCCCCAGCATTTT CASGAGRYQPQHF
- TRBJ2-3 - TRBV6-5 TGTGCCAGCAGAAGGGACTTCCGCACAGATACGCAGTATTTT CASRRDFRTDTQYF
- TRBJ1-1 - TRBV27 TGTGCCAGCAGTTTATCAAAAGGGGGGGTCACTGAAGCTTTCTTT CASSLSKGGVTEAFF
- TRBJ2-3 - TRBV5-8 TGTGCCAGCAGCTTGTCACAGGGTGATACGCAGTATTTT CASSLSQGDTQYF
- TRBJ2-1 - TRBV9 TGTGCCAGCAGCGTAGCTGGCATGCCTTCCTACAATGAGCAGTTCTTC CASSVAGMPSYNEQFF
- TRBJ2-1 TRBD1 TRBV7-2 TGTGCCAGCAGCTTTCCGGGACAGACACGCAATGAGCAGTTCTTC CASSFPGQTRNEQFF
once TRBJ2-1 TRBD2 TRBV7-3 TGTGCCAGCAGCTCCCTAGCGGGGGCCTCCTACAATGAGCAGTTCTTC CASSSLAGASYNEQFF